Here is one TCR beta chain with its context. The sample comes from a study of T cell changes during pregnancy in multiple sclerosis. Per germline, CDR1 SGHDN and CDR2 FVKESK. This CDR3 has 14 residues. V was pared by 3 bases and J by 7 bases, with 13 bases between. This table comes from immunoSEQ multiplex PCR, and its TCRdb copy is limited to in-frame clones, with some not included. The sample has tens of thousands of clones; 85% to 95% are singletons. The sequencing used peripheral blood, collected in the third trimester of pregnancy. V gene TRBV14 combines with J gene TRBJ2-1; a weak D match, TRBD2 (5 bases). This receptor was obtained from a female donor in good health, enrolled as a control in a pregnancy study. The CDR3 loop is CASSHAGPLNEQFF. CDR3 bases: TGTGCCAGCAGCCATGCGGGTCCCCTTAATGAGCAGTTCTTC.